This paragraph covers one TCR beta chain sequence. Its specificity is not known. A read error may account for a junction end that differs from germline. This CDR3 contains 14 residues. Germline V gives CDR1 SGHTA, CDR2 FQGNSA. The data stem from a study of shared clonotypes between healthy human individuals. At the level of the study: For every donor, three CD4 naive, three CD4 memory, two CD8 naive and one CD8 memory plates were used.

Findings and caveats of the study: Clonotypes shared by all four sorted-subset donors had higher generation probabilities than non-shared clonotypes.

CD45RO-negative cells were positively selected for CCR7, leaving out terminally differentiated effector memory CD45RA+ cells. The donors, all of them Caucasian adults, lived in Nashville, Tennessee. Evenly divided among several immunoSEQ plates was the genomic DNA of each subset. Assay: immunoSEQ multiplex PCR; the TCRdb copy retains only in-frame clones and omits some. Among millions of clones listed, about 95% were seen once. The chain has TRBV7-2 and TRBJ2-3; no firm D call. The TCR originated in a man aged 18 to 35 in good health. Sequenced material: naive CD8+ T cells sorted from blood. CDR3 DNA sequence: TGTGCCGGCAGCTTAATTGGTGGCGCAGATACGCAGTATTTT. This encodes CAGSLIGGADTQYF.